This T cell receptor (beta chain) was obtained from a study of blood T cell repertoires in COVID-19. The CDR3 loop spans 16 amino acids. The V gene's germline CDR1 is LGHDT and CDR2 YNNKEL (reference sequence). Trimming took 4 bases from V and 5 from J; bases not matched to a gene: 9. Everyone who took part was about 18 to 90 years old, and they came from fewer than 25 US areas. Exposed volunteers were people who met a COVID-19 case within 2 weeks before study entry. Per the original data handling: Nucleated cell number was recorded as an estimate derived from reference gene primer amplification. Only in-frame clones appear in the TCRdb table, and some are missing; sequencing was by immunoSEQ multiplex PCR. V and J calls plus clone size are reproduced from that table; the DNA served to infer D and trimming. The sample includes some 150,000 clones, 65% to 85% of them seen just once.

This TCR came from a woman between 45 and 65 years old who had been exposed to COVID-19. The chain uses TRBV3-1 (or the pseudogene TRBV3-2) and TRBJ2-5; 11 bases are a match to TRBD2. The specimen sequenced was PBMCs or T cells enriched from blood (not recorded which). CDR3 amino acids: CASSRNSGGAGETQYF. CDR3 DNA: TGTGCCAGCAGCCGGAATAGCGGGGGGGCCGGGGAGACCCAGTACTTC.